This TCR beta chain originates from a study of read filtering for tumor transcriptome and immune sequencing. About the research overall: The cohort had 17 to 20 men and under 15 women aged about 45 to 90, mean around 66 years. Revised staging placed eight or nine patients in R-ISS I, some 17 in II, six or seven in III. Whole-transcriptome libraries were prepared after DNase treatment.

This clonotype was seen ten or more times. No antigen is known for it. CDR1 and CDR2 (germline): DFQATT, SNEGSKA (reference sequence). Losses at the gene ends were 6 bases for V and 8 bases for J; bases not matched to a gene: 7. CDR3 length equals 12 residues. Study-wide findings and caveats: Dropping single-read clonotypes raised IR-seq and RNA-seq shared-clonotype correlation.

From around 440 ng of RNA, a library with molecular barcoded alpha/delta and beta/gamma adaptors was made. TCRdb reprocessed the reads via MiXCR and lists one record per CDR3 protein. The sample includes about 47,000 distinct CDR3 sequences, about 12% of them seen just once. The chain links TRBV20-1 to TRBJ2-1; the match to TRBD1 covers 7 bases. What was sequenced was a population of CD138-negative cells sorted from bone marrow. The clonotype originates from a donor aged 40 or older with multiple myeloma. The CDR3 here is CSAHRGGYEQFF. The CDR3 DNA follows: TGCAGTGCGCACAGGGGTGGATATGAGCAGTTCTTC.